This entry concerns a single T cell receptor beta chain. What antigen it recognizes has not been identified. The input lacks base qualities; no much larger clone sits a single base away. V is shortened by 6 bases, J by 6 bases, and the region joining them spans 15 bases. The CDR3 sequence holds 13 residues, the cysteine and phenylalanine included. The only DNA kept is the CDR3, 39 bases in frame from the first base. Sequences MNHEY (CDR1) and SVGEGT (CDR2) are obtained from the germline V gene. Whole blood was collected in K2EDTA tubes by collaborating institutions according to the institutions' own protocols. For TCRbeta analysis, collaborator samples were shipped as frozen whole blood, as isolated PBMCs, or as DNA extracted from either sample type. The sample originates from a study of blood T cell repertoires in COVID-19 (dated by TCRdb to 2020 to 2021). Regarding the study in general: Samples covering the acute and convalescent phases of COVID-19 were provided by collaborators in the United States, Italy and Spain. The prospective study material was composed of cDNA or gDNA derived from T cells, B-cell-depleted T cells, or PBMCs. Subjects who had been exposed to COVID-19, were actively infected with it, or had recovered from it provided the deeply sampled blood TCRbeta repertoires that made up the dataset. A freely available public database, intended as a resource for researchers studying the immune response to SARS-CoV-2, is where the repertoires were released. Samples were obtained from the ongoing ImmuneRACE study (first 160 participants) and from 1,254 subjects provided by 6 global collaborators. A de-identified subject ID, COVID-19 status, age in years and sex were almost always included in the sample metadata. Where HLA class I and class II types were available, the types were taken from metadata supplied by the sample provider, not from assay-based typing.

Results the study describes overall, beyond this receptor: The amount of clinical and demographic metadata varied by source and participant and was provided uncurated.

TCRbeta CDR3 regions were amplified from genomic DNA by means of the immunoSEQ Assay, a bias-controlled multiplex PCR. The study's processing was this. Within the assay, amplification of reference gene primers was used to estimate how many nucleated cells each sample contained. To quantify the absolute abundance of each unique TCRbeta CDR3 rearrangement, sequence reads were collapsed and filtered. For each sample, productive Simpson clonality was calculated as the square root of Simpson's diversity index across productive rearrangements. TCRdb retrieved this table from immuneACCESS and kept in-frame rearrangements only. Not all clones are present; in checked studies, unresolved V genes account for under half, and no reason is known for the remainder. That table supplies the V and J calls and clone size; D and trimming were determined from the DNA. This sample lists 160,000 or so clones; just under 80% were detected once. About 14% of the sample belongs to the ten largest clones.

The clonotype was recovered from a woman older than 75 with acute or convalescent COVID-19. The sequencing input was peripheral blood. The rearranged chain carries TRBV6-2 or TRBV6-3 and TRBJ2-7, with a weak D call of TRBD2 (5 bases match). The DNA reads as follows: TGTGCCAGCAGCTCGCGGGCCCCCCCCGAGCAGTACTTC. It encodes CASSSRAPPEQYF.